The 10 T cell receptor beta chains below come from one sample, sequenced in a study of control samples from healthy donors and cancer patients. Some clones are missing from TCRdb's copy, which holds only in-frame ones; the method was immunoSEQ multiplex PCR. Here the sample spans roughly 180,000 clones, 80% to 95% being singletons. The sequenced sample consisted of blood. The receptor set was obtained from a woman in her sixties in good health.

This rearrangement joins TRBV6-1 to TRBJ1-5; possible D gene TRBD1, 6 bases. The germline gives CDR1 MNHNS, CDR2 SASEGT. V was trimmed by 2 bases and J by 1 base, leaving 6 bases between them. The CDR3 runs 14 residues. The chain's CDR3 is CASSEQGSNQPQHF. CDR3 sequence (DNA): TGTGCCAGCAGTGAACAGGGGAGCAATCAGCCCCAGCATTTT.

V and J are TRBV9 and TRBJ2-1; TRBD2 agrees at 7 bases. The V and J ends lost 3 bases and 7 bases, in that order; junction bases with no gene match: 1. Germline V gene data show CDR1 as SGDLS and CDR2 as YYNGEE. This CDR3 comprises 12 residues. The CDR3 DNA reads TGTGCCAGCAGCGGTAGCGGGAATGAGCAGTTCTTC. Its protein is CASSGSGNEQFF.

The CDR3 region is CAWTRGSNEKLFF. CDR3 in DNA: TGTGCCTGGACCAGGGGGAGTAATGAAAAACTGTTTTTT. The chain links TRBV30 to TRBJ1-4; 7 bases align to TRBD1. The V segment lost 4 bases and the J segment 4 bases; nucleotides outside the gene matches: 3. Germline V lookup: CDR1 GTSNPN, CDR2 SVGIG (reference sequence). The CDR3 loop spans 13 amino acids.

This chain uses TRBV6-2 or TRBV6-3 with TRBJ1-2, with D uncertain. The CDR3 loop spans 16 amino acids. Trimming took off 0 bases at V and 2 bases at J, with 13 bases between the two ends. The germline V gene encodes CDR1 MNHEY and CDR2 SVGEGT. This chain's CDR3 is CASSYSPGTINYGYTF. The CDR3 DNA reads TGTGCCAGCAGTTACTCCCCCGGAACGATCAACTATGGCTACACCTTC.

The J gene is TRBJ1-6, the V gene TRBV30; D is undetermined. The CDR3 loop spans 15 amino acids. The germline CDR1 and CDR2 sequences are GTSNPN and SVGIG (reference sequence). Trimming cost V 8 bases and J 9 bases, with 23 bases left between them. CDR3 DNA: TGTGCCGGACGGGGAAGGGCGGTGCCACTTTCACCCCTCCACTTT. This sequence encodes CAGRGRAVPLSPLHF.

V usage is TRBV9 and J usage is TRBJ2-3; D gene ambiguous. The CDR3 covers 14 residues. The V gene lost 0 bases and the J gene lost 4 bases, with 9 bases spanning the gap. Germline V gives CDR1 SGDLS, CDR2 YYNGEE. This CDR3 is CASSVGTFPDTQYF. In DNA form, the CDR3 reads TGTGCCAGCAGCGTAGGGACCTTTCCAGATACGCAGTATTTT. The full variable domain, in which reference TRBV9 and TRBJ2-3 provide the parts outside the CDR3, is DSGVTQTPKHLITATGQRVTLRCSPRSGDLSVYWYQQSLDQGLQFLIQYYNGEERAKGNILERFSAQQFPDLHSELNLSSLELGDSALYFCASSVGTFPDTQYFGPGTRLTVL.

V is TRBV30 and J is TRBJ1-2, with D possibly matching TRBD1 (5 bases). The germline V gene has CDR1 GTSNPN and CDR2 SVGIG (reference sequence). V was trimmed by 8 bases and J by 2 bases, leaving 9 bases between them. CDR3 length equals 11 residues. This CDR3 reads CARSGNYGYTF. DNA of the CDR3: TGTGCCCGGTCAGGGAACTATGGCTACACCTTC. The entire variable domain, with the rest obtained from reference TRBV30 and TRBJ1-2, is as follows: SQTIHQWPATLVQPVGSPLSLECTVEGTSNPNLYWYRQAAGRGLQLLFYSVGIGQISSEVPQNLSASRPQDRQFILSSKKLLLSDSGFYLCARSGNYGYTFGSGTRLTVV.

In this sample, this clone turned up a few times. The rearrangement links TRBV5-1 to TRBJ2-7; 9 bases agree with TRBD2. The CDR3 runs 14 residues. From germline, CDR1 is SGHRS and CDR2 YFSETQ. V shed 7 bases and J 2 bases; nucleotides not matched to a gene: 7. The CDR3 DNA reads as TGCGCCAGCTCCCACGTAGCGGGGGCCTACGAGCAGTACTTC. Translated, it gives CASSHVAGAYEQYF.

The rearrangement links TRBV6-5 to TRBJ2-7, with no clear D. The CDR3 has 12 residues. Per the germline V gene, CDR1 is MNHEY and CDR2 is SVGAGI. The V and J ends lost 6 bases and 2 bases respectively, with 8 bases between them. The CDR3 DNA reads as TGTGCCAGCAGAGGATGGACCTACGAGCAGTACTTC. Encoded protein: CASRGWTYEQYF.

The chain recombines TRBV7-7 with TRBJ2-7; 11 nucleotides line up with TRBD1. With 5 bases clipped from V and 6 bases from J, the junction kept 3 bases outside the gene matches. CDR1 and CDR2 (germline): SSHAT, FNYEAQ (reference sequence). The CDR3 sequence is 13 residues long. The CDR3 DNA is TGTGCCAGCAGCCTAGGGACAGGGGGCGAGCAGTACTTC. Amino acid sequence: CASSLGTGGEQYF.